The present T cell receptor beta chain was sequenced within a study of CD8 T cells in Susac syndrome. About the study: The sequenced Susac syndrome patients included five or six who had clinically active disease and eight who were in remission. When blood was drawn, the patients with Susac syndrome were therapy-naive, on corticosteroids, or on intravenous immunoglobulin alone.

Random hexamers were used to reverse transcribe an amount of 0.5 to 1 ug RNA. In TCRdb, the immunoSEQ multiplex PCR reads were re-called with MiXCR into one record per CDR3 protein. The table shows approximately 160,000 distinct CDR3 sequences, with about 96% occurring only once. Sequencing of TCR beta was carried out in blood CD8+ and CD4+ T cells. The ends were cut back, 0 bases at V and 14 bases at J, with 10 bases in the middle. Germline loops: CDR1 SEHNR, CDR2 FQNEAQ (reference sequence). The CDR3 runs to 11 residues. This TCR came from a human donor with Susac syndrome. Sequenced: CD4+ T cells from PBMCs. V usage is TRBV7-9 and J usage is TRBJ1-2; D ambiguous. In DNA form, the CDR3 reads TGTGCCAGCAGCTTAGCTTCGACCCGTACCTTC. It codes for CASSLASTRTF.